The T cell receptor (beta chain) described here comes from a study of T cell repertoires in cytomegalovirus infection. Whole-study context: Both a matching HLA type and CMV infection were indicated by public TCR beta signatures.

One entry per CDR3 protein, called by TCRdb with MiXCR from the reads. This table has fewer than 200,000 distinct CDR3 sequences, approximately 19% appearing once. This clonotype was detected only a few times. The antigen remains undetermined. The junction departs from germline at one end; a sequencing error may be responsible. The CDR3 has 11 residues. Whole-study findings and limits: People with CMV and the relevant HLA were identified by cumulative public TCR beta family frequency. Dominating the ex vivo response were HLA-C-restricted CMV-specific TCR beta clonotypes.

The clonotype was recovered from a human donor in good health (CMV status not recorded). Some clones in this sample may be carry-over from other donors' samples. The chain recombines TRBV12-3 or TRBV12-4 with TRBJ1-2; TRBD1 might be the D (5 bases). Sequencing was carried out using PBMCs. CDR3 DNA sequence: TGTGCCAGCAGTGGGGGGAGAGCCCGCGACTTC. This codes for CASSGGRARDF.